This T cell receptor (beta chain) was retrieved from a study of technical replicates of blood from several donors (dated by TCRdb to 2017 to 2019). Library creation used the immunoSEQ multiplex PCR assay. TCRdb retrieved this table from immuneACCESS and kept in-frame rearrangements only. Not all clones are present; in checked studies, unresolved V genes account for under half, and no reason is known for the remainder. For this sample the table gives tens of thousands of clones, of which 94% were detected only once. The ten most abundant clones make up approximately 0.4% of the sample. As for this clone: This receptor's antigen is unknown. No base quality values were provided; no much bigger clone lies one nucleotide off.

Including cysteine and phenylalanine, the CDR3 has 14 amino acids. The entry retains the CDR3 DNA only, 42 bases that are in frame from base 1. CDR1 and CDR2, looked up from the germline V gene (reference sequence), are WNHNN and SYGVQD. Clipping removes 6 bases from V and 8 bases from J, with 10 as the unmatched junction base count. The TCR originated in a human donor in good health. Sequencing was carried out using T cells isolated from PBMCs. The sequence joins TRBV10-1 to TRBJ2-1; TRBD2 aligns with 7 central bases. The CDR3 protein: CASSLAGVVDEQFF. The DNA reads TGCGCCAGCAGCCTGGCGGGAGTGGTCGATGAGCAGTTCTTC.